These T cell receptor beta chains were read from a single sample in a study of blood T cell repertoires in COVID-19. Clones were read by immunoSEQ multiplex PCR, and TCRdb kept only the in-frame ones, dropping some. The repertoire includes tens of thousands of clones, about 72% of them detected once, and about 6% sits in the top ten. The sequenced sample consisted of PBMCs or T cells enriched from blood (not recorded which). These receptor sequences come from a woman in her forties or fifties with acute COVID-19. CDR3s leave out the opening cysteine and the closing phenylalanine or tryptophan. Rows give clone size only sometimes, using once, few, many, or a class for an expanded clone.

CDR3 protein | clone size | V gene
AISADSSSYGYT | . | TRBV10-3
AGPPGLAGGSTDTQY | . | TRBV2
ASTLDRGPSILYGYT | . | TRBV19
ASSPTWGEAF | few | TRBV11-2
ASRIGGGANYGYT | . | TRBV19
ASSVLPGDNEQF | . | TRBV6-4
ASRPMTGGVQPQH | . | TRBV28
ASSDWGGGVDQPQH | . | TRBV6-1
ASSPPGGRNEQF | . | TRBV11-2
ASSVSGTGEETQY | . | TRBV5-1
ATPTGTGEDCCTETQY | once | TRBV24-1
ASSVVLRGNEQF | few | TRBV9
ATSREHSWTGYNEQF | . | TRBV15
ASTQPDMVNGYT | . | TRBV19
AWSQGQYSNQPQH | . | TRBV30
ASSLARAHGNQPQH | few | TRBV11-3
ASSPTGTGVKEDEKLF | . | TRBV27
ASNSGQLSYEQY | once | TRBV6-5
ASGLTELGTQY | . | TRBV12-5
ASSVPGWDEQF | few | TRBV7-8
ASSLTRDTEAF | . | TRBV7-3
ASSVDQGNTEAF | . | TRBV9
ASSSVPGNEQF | . | TRBV5-1
ASSSSKAGTHREKLF | . | TRBV7-8
ASSSTGTYEQY | . | TRBV18
ASSLDKSNEKLF | . | TRBV5-1
ANRASLNDEQF | once | TRBV2
ASSPGQMNTEAF | once | TRBV2
ASSTGFGNTIY | . | TRBV2
ASSLKGSNEKLF | . | TRBV5-1
ASSSGQQEKLF | . | TRBV18
ASSLLAGKETQY | once | TRBV7-8
ASSFGQREETQY | . | TRBV5-1
ASSTSPGQGAHEQF | . | TRBV11-2
ASSPDRAGYNEQF | . | TRBV19
ASSLAGDTYNEQF | . | TRBV7-2
ASSYRVRTEAF | . | TRBV27
ASNPRVTGTDTQY | once | TRBV11-3
ASSWLAGGSTDTQY | . | TRBV6-6
ASTLAGQGYEQY | . | TRBV2
ASSKGGGSIRNTIY | . | TRBV21-1
ASRKGWGPSSYNSPLH | . | TRBV5-6
ATSRGTGGSEKLF | . | TRBV15
ASSTGGQKAGNTIY | . | TRBV28
ASSLSSGTAGYT | once | TRBV5-1
ASTQKAATNEKLF | . | TRBV28
ASSGSANYGYT | . | TRBV2